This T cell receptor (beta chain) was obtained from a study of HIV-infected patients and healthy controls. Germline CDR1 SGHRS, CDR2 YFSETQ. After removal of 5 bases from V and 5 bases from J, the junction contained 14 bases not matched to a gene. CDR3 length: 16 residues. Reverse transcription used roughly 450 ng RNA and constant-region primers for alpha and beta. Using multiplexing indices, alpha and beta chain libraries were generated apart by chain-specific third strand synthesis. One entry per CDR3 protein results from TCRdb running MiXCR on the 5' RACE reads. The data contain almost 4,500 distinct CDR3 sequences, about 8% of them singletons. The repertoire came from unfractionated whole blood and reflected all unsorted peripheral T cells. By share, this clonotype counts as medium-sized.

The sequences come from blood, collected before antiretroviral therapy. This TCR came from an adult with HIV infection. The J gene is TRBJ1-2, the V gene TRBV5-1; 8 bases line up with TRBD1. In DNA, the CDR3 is TGCGCCAGCAGACTCGGACAGGGCATAAGGCGGTATGGCTACACCTTC. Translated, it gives CASRLGQGIRRYGYTF.